One and the same sample provided the 16 T cell receptor beta chains below, sequenced in a study of cytomegalovirus exposure and HLA in healthy donors. The assay was immunoSEQ multiplex PCR, and TCRdb's table has in-frame clones only and misses some. The sample gives 240,000 or so clones, more than 75% of which show up once; over 0.95% is in the top ten. Sequencing was carried out using PBMCs. Receptors originate from a young woman in good health and CMV-seropositive.

This chain connects TRBV30 to TRBJ1-5; D is undetermined. Germline CDR1 and CDR2: GTSNPN and SVGIG (reference sequence). V dropped 2 bases and J dropped 3 bases, with 8 bases sitting between them. The CDR3 sequence is 13 residues long. The CDR3 reads CAWSWETNQPQHF. The CDR3 DNA reads TGTGCCTGGAGTTGGGAGACCAATCAGCCCCAGCATTTT. Together with reference TRBV30 and TRBJ1-5, the CDR3 gives the full variable domain: SQTIHQWPATLVQPVGSPLSLECTVEGTSNPNLYWYRQAAGRGLQLLFYSVGIGQISSEVPQNLSASRPQDRQFILSSKKLLLSDSGFYLCAWSWETNQPQHFGDGTRLSIL.

V is TRBV5-4 and J is TRBJ2-5; D gene uncertain. The CDR3 contains 14 residues. Per the germline V gene, CDR1 is SGHNT and CDR2 is YYREEE (reference sequence). V was shortened by 0 bases and J by 1 base, with 7 bases between the two germline ends. CDR3 sequence (DNA): TGTGCCAGCAGCTTGGGGCGGCTCCAAGAGACCCAGTACTTC. Translating it yields CASSLGRLQETQYF.

This chain uses TRBV4-1 with TRBJ1-1; weak D call: TRBD1 (6 bases). The V end lost 0 bases, the J end lost 11 bases, and 16 bases lay between the germline ends. This CDR3 spans 14 amino acids. CDR1 MGHRA and CDR2 YSYEKL come from the germline V gene. The DNA of the CDR3 is TGCGCCAGCAGCCAAGAAGCGGGGGGCAGAAAGGCTTTCTTT. Amino acids: CASSQEAGGRKAFF.

This clone was seen more than once but under ten times. The V gene is TRBV6-1, the J gene TRBJ2-7; D unclear. Germline-derived CDR1 and CDR2 are MNHNS and SASEGT. Trimming removed 7 bases at V and 0 bases at J, with 13 bases between. The CDR3 spans 14 residues. The CDR3 DNA is TGTGCCAGCACCCCATACGAGGCCTCCTACGAGCAGTACTTC. Its protein is CASTPYEASYEQYF.

This chain connects TRBV18 to TRBJ2-5; no firm D call. The CDR3 sequence is 13 residues long. The V gene's germline CDR1 is KGHSH and CDR2 LQKENI. V lost 1 base to trimming and J lost 4 bases, with 7 bases between them. Here the CDR3 DNA reads TGTGCCAGCTCACCACTTTTCTTAGAGACCCAGTACTTC. It yields the protein CASSPLFLETQYF. Supplemented by reference TRBV18 and TRBJ2-5, the full variable domain reads NAGVMQNPRHLVRRRGQEARLRCSPMKGHSHVYWYRQLPEEGLKFMVYLQKENIIDESGMPKERFSAEFPKEGPSILRIQQVVRGDSAAYFCASSPLFLETQYFGPGTRLLVL.

CDR3 in amino acids: CASSSGGLKAFF. CDR3 bases: TGTGCCAGCAGTTCAGGGGGGCTGAAAGCTTTCTTT. The chain combines TRBV28 with TRBJ1-1, with 7 bases matching TRBD1. CDR1 and CDR2 (germline): MDHEN, SYDVKM. Germline trimming cut 4 bases from V and 9 bases from J; bases unmatched to any gene: 5. This CDR3 contains 12 residues.

The chain couples TRBV27 to TRBJ2-7; D is possibly TRBD2 (5 bases). This CDR3 is 12 amino acids long. V shed 8 bases and J shed 2 bases, with 10 bases lying between them. Germline V gene sequence: CDR1 MNHEY, CDR2 SMNVEV (reference sequence). CDR3 amino acids: CASRDQAYEQYF. The DNA of the CDR3 is TGTGCCAGCCGGGATCAGGCCTACGAGCAGTACTTC.

In its sample, this clone was seen once. The rearrangement uses TRBV30 and TRBJ2-3; TRBD1 is a possible D gene (6 bases). The germline V gene encodes CDR1 GTSNPN and CDR2 SVGIG (reference sequence). The CDR3 sequence is 20 residues long. V lost 0 bases, J lost 0 bases, and 25 bases lay in between. The CDR3 sequence: CAWSVYPQTGKSLSTDTQYF. The CDR3 bases are TGTGCCTGGAGTGTATACCCTCAGACAGGAAAAAGCCTTAGCACAGATACGCAGTATTTT.

The chain has TRBV2 and TRBJ1-1; TRBD1 matches at 10 bases. The CDR3 loop spans 13 amino acids. In germline, CDR1 is SNHLY, CDR2 FYNNEI. After removal of 7 bases from V and 5 bases from J, the junction contained 4 bases not matched to a gene. The CDR3 region has the DNA TGTGCCAGCACCGACAGGGGGCAAACTGAAGCTTTCTTT. This encodes CASTDRGQTEAFF. Looking up the rest from reference TRBV2 and TRBJ1-1 gives the full variable domain: EPEVTQTPSHQVTQMGQEVILRCVPISNHLYFYWYRQILGQKVEFLVSFYNNEISEKSEIFDDQFSVERPDGSNFTLKIRSTKLEDSAMYFCASTDRGQTEAFFGQGTRLTVV.

The rearrangement links TRBV11-3 to TRBJ2-1; TRBD2 aligns across 9 bases. CDR1 is SGHNT and CDR2 is YENEEA in the germline V gene. With 0 bases clipped from V and 5 bases from J, the junction kept 8 bases outside the gene matches. CDR3 size: 17 residues. The CDR3 protein is CASSLEIRLAEHNEQFF. CDR3 bases: TGTGCCAGCAGCTTAGAGATTAGACTAGCGGAACACAATGAGCAGTTCTTC.

Comment on this clone: This specimen includes other DNA sequences encoding the same CDR3. This chain links TRBV18 with TRBJ1-1; the match to TRBD1 covers 11 bases. From germline, CDR1 is KGHSH and CDR2 LQKENI. The trim removed 4 bases at V and 4 bases at J, leaving 2 bases unmatched. The CDR3 sequence is 14 residues long. The CDR3 spells CASSRGTGGTEAFF. CDR3 in DNA: TGTGCCAGCTCACGGGGGACAGGGGGCACTGAAGCTTTCTTT.

V usage is TRBV29-1 and J usage is TRBJ1-2; a possible D gene is TRBD1 (5 bases). Germline V lookup: CDR1 SQVTM, CDR2 ANQGSEA. CDR3 size: 14 residues. V dropped 5 bases and J dropped 5 bases, with 18 bases sitting between them. The chain's CDR3 is CSVREKGGAYGYTF. The CDR3 DNA reads as TGCAGCGTTCGAGAGAAGGGAGGGGCGTATGGCTACACCTTC.

This chain links TRBV5-1 with TRBJ1-1, with D unresolved. The CDR3 contains 15 residues. V was shortened by 0 bases and J by 7 bases, with 16 bases between the two germline ends. Germline assignment: CDR1 SGHRS and CDR2 YFSETQ. CDR3 loop: CASSLAEAPALEAFF. Here the CDR3 DNA reads TGCGCCAGCAGCTTGGCCGAAGCTCCCGCACTTGAAGCTTTCTTT.

This clone was seen only once. The gene calls are TRBV2 and TRBJ2-1, with 13 bases matching TRBD2. Trimming cost V 8 bases and J 0 bases; bases outside gene matches: 7. The CDR3 runs to 17 residues. Germline V gives CDR1 SNHLY, CDR2 FYNNEI. The CDR3 DNA follows: TGTGCCAGCCGGACTAGCGGGAGCCGAAGCTCCTACAATGAGCAGTTCTTC. Amino acid sequence: CASRTSGSRSSYNEQFF.

This clone showed up just once. The chain links TRBV7-9 to TRBJ2-7; TRBD2 aligns across 9 bases. The J segment lost 3 bases and the V segment lost 1 base, leaving 4 bases of the junction unmatched. CDR1 and CDR2 from the germline V gene are SEHNR and FQNEAQ (reference sequence). The CDR3 length is 15 residues. The CDR3 spells CASSLGLAEIYEQYF. CDR3 bases: TGTGCCAGCAGCTTAGGACTAGCGGAAATCTACGAGCAGTACTTC.

The chain's CDR3 is CASTRTGTGFSGNTIYF. Written as DNA, the CDR3 is TGTGCCAGCACCAGAACCGGGACAGGGTTTTCTGGAAACACCATATATTTT. V is TRBV11-2 and J is TRBJ1-3, with 9 bases lining up with TRBD1. Germline assignment: CDR1 SGHAT and CDR2 FQNNGV. The CDR3 consists of 17 residues. The junction had 11 bases not matched to a gene; V was cut back by 7 bases and J by 1 base.